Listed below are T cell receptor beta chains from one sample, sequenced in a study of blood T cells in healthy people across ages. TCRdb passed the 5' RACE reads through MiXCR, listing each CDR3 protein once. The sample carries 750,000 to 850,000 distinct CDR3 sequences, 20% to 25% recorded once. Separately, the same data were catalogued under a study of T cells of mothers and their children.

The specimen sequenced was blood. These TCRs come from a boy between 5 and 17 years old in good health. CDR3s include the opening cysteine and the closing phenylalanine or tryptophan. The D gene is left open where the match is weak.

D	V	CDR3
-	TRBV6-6	CASSTPTRGPNSPLHF
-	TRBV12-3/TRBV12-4	CASTGIAETYNEQFF
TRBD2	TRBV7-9	CASSLVILPSGSNEQFF
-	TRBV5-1	CASSYFRDTGELFF
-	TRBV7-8	CASSPPRGRDEQYF
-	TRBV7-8	CASSLPYSLTTDTQYF
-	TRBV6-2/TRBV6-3	CASSPLKGPIGTEAFF
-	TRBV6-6	CASSYSSQYNEQFF
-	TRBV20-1	CSATPPGYGYTF
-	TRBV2	CASRLAGDNSNQPQHF
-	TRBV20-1	CSAPRDGSTEAFF
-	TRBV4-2	CASSQDRAARANNEQFF
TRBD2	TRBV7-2	CASSLRTSGRDTQYF
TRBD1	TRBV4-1	CASSQAHETGAKNIQYF
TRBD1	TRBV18	CASSPGTGMTEAFF
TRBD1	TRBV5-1	CASSLDRDSNQPQHF
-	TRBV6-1	CASSRGGSGRSNQPQHF
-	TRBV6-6	CASSRDSASYNEQFF
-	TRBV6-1	CASSPMATSYNSPLHF
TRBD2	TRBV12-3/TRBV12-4	CASSLEVGTSGNEQFF
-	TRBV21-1	CASTRGAGGIYGYTF
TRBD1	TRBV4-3	CASSQDMRTGDDLQIYGYTF
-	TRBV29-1	CSVEDRQGRNIQYF
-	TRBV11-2	CASSLPELAETQYF
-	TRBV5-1	CASSLRQELDTQYF
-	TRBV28	CASHFNYEQYF
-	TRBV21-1	CASSRRGYTF
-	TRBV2	CASALRVVETQYF
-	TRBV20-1	CSATGEEETQYF
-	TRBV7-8	CASSLVQRMEETQYF
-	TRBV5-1	CASSPGLDSYNEQFF
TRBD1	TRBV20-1	CSATFEWQGVWETQYF
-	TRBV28	CASRVDSSTEAFF
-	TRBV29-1	CSVALDGSYEQYF
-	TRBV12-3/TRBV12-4	CASSFLDPGSEQFF
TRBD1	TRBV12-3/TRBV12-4	CASSLGFGQGNTEAFF
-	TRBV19	CASSLDDGNTIYF
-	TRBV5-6	CASSLSVSYNSPLHF
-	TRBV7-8	CASSRGESIAKNIQYF
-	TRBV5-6	CASSLFQDSYF